The present T cell receptor (beta chain) was sequenced within a study of T cell responses to AZD1222 COVID-19 vaccine. Study outcomes and limitations: Repertoires were sampled only after the peak T cell response. A mostly white British donor set with more females was recruited, and clonal diversity was possibly underestimated. Mapped onto spike, vaccine-associated CD4 TCRs spanned it and were dominant at 160-218 and 743-854.

This CDR3 has 13 amino acids. V lost 1 base, J lost 10 bases, and 11 bases lay in between. Germline values: CDR1 LGHDT, CDR2 YNNKEL (reference sequence). Only in-frame clones appear in the TCRdb table, and some are missing; sequencing was by immunoSEQ multiplex PCR. Here the sample spans about 97,000 clones, about 88% being singletons. A remark on this clone: Its antigen is as yet unknown.

The gene calls are TRBV3-1 (or the pseudogene TRBV3-2) and TRBJ2-1; D remains ambiguous. This TCR derives from an adult in good health. Material: peripheral blood, obtained on day 0 of AZD1222 vaccination. The CDR3 here is CASSQGRLREQFF. CDR3 nucleotides: TGTGCCAGCAGCCAAGGTCGGCTCAGGGAGCAGTTCTTC.